A selection of T cell receptor beta chains follows, all from one sample in a study of CD8 T cells in ankylosing spondylitis. Each CDR3 protein is one row after TCRdb ran MiXCR on the 5' RACE reads. The profile shows fewer than 250,000 distinct CDR3 sequences, under 12% of them singletons. Specimen: blood, either unsorted or a sorted T cell fraction (not recorded which). Receptor source: a male donor with ankylosing spondylitis or in good health (not recorded which). Both conserved end residues are part of each CDR3. D genes are given only for firm matches. Size tells how often a clone was seen (once, few, many) or the class of an expanded clone, and some rows leave it out.

D gene: TRBD1
CDR3 length: 15
J gene: TRBJ1-5
clone size: many
V gene: TRBV7-2
CDR3 DNA: TGTGCCAGCAGTTGGGGGACAGGGCTCAATCAGCCCCAGCATTTT
CDR3 protein: CASSWGTGLNQPQHF

D gene: -
CDR3 length: 12
J gene: TRBJ2-3
clone size: many
V gene: TRBV7-2
CDR3 DNA: TGTGCCAGCAGAAGGTCTACTGATACGCAGTATTTT
CDR3 protein: CASRRSTDTQYF

D gene: -
CDR3 length: 16
J gene: TRBJ1-1
clone size: -
V gene: TRBV5-1
CDR3 DNA: TGCGCCAGCAGCTTGGCCCCGAGCAGGGGGAACACTGAAGCTTTCTTT
CDR3 protein: CASSLAPSRGNTEAFF

D gene: TRBD2
CDR3 length: 16
J gene: TRBJ2-1
clone size: -
V gene: TRBV3-1
CDR3 DNA: TGTGCCAGCAGCCAAGACCTAGCGGGGTATTACAATGAGCAGTTCTTC
CDR3 protein: CASSQDLAGYYNEQFF

D gene: -
CDR3 length: 16
J gene: TRBJ2-2
clone size: many
V gene: TRBV12-3/TRBV12-4
CDR3 DNA: TGTGCCAGCAGTCACGAATCTATCGCGAACACCGGGGAGCTGTTTTTT
CDR3 protein: CASSHESIANTGELFF

D gene: -
CDR3 length: 15
J gene: TRBJ2-3
clone size: many
V gene: TRBV5-1
CDR3 DNA: TGCGCCAGCAGCTTGGTGGGGTCTGCCGCGGATACGCAGTATTTT
CDR3 protein: CASSLVGSAADTQYF

D gene: TRBD1
CDR3 length: 16
J gene: TRBJ2-7
clone size: many
V gene: TRBV5-1
CDR3 DNA: TGCGCCAGCAGCCTGGGACAGCACCACCTCTCCTACGAGCAGTACTTC
CDR3 protein: CASSLGQHHLSYEQYF

D gene: TRBD1
CDR3 length: 13
J gene: TRBJ2-5
clone size: many
V gene: TRBV2
CDR3 DNA: TGTGCCAGCAGTTTGAGGGGGCGTGAGACCCAGTACTTC
CDR3 protein: CASSLRGRETQYF

D gene: TRBD1
CDR3 length: 15
J gene: TRBJ1-4
clone size: few
V gene: TRBV7-8
CDR3 DNA: TGTGCCAGCAGCATAGGGGGCGCGACTAATGAAAAACTGTTTTTT
CDR3 protein: CASSIGGATNEKLFF

D gene: -
CDR3 length: 16
J gene: TRBJ1-3
clone size: few
V gene: TRBV5-1
CDR3 DNA: TGCGCCAGCAGCTTGTCGTCCGGTAACTCTGGAAACACCATATATTTT
CDR3 protein: CASSLSSGNSGNTIYF

D gene: -
CDR3 length: 14
J gene: TRBJ2-2
clone size: -
V gene: TRBV29-1
CDR3 DNA: TGCAGCGTTGACTTAGCAGAGGCCACCGGGGAGCTGTTTTTT
CDR3 protein: CSVDLAEATGELFF

D gene: -
CDR3 length: 14
J gene: TRBJ2-1
clone size: few
V gene: TRBV27
CDR3 DNA: TGTGCCAGCAGTCGGGAAGGGGGAAGGGGTGAGCAGTTCTTC
CDR3 protein: CASSREGGRGEQFF

D gene: -
CDR3 length: 18
J gene: TRBJ2-3
clone size: many
V gene: TRBV12-3/TRBV12-4
CDR3 DNA: TGTGCCAGCAGTTTGAAAACTTCCGGTCCTGGGGTAACAGATACGCAGTATTTT
CDR3 protein: CASSLKTSGPGVTDTQYF

D gene: -
CDR3 length: 12
J gene: TRBJ2-7
clone size: few
V gene: TRBV28
CDR3 DNA: TGTGCCAGCAGTTTCCCCCCGAGCGAGCAGTACTTC
CDR3 protein: CASSFPPSEQYF

D gene: -
CDR3 length: 14
J gene: TRBJ2-1
clone size: many
V gene: TRBV7-2
CDR3 DNA: TGTGCCAGCAGCTTAGCGCCGGGACGCAAAAAGCAGTTCTTC
CDR3 protein: CASSLAPGRKKQFF

D gene: -
CDR3 length: 13
J gene: TRBJ1-2
clone size: few
V gene: TRBV5-1
CDR3 DNA: TGCGCCAGCAGAATAGGGGGGGACTATGGCTACACCTTC
CDR3 protein: CASRIGGDYGYTF

D gene: -
CDR3 length: 14
J gene: TRBJ2-7
clone size: many
V gene: TRBV7-2
CDR3 DNA: TGTGCCAGCAGCTCCCGGGTCTTCGTCCTGGAGCAGTACTTC
CDR3 protein: CASSSRVFVLEQYF

D gene: -
CDR3 length: 17
J gene: TRBJ2-6
clone size: -
V gene: TRBV7-2
CDR3 DNA: TGTGCCAGCAGCTTACTTGGGGGAGGATCTGGGGCCAACGTCCTGACTTTC
CDR3 protein: CASSLLGGGSGANVLTF

D gene: TRBD2
CDR3 length: 13
J gene: TRBJ2-7
clone size: -
V gene: TRBV7-9
CDR3 DNA: TGTGCCAGCACCCGCGTGGGAGGGGACGAGCAGTACTTC
CDR3 protein: CASTRVGGDEQYF

D gene: -
CDR3 length: 13
J gene: TRBJ2-1
clone size: medium-sized
V gene: TRBV7-2
CDR3 DNA: TGTGCCAGCAGCTACGGCTCCTGGTTAGAGCAGTTCTTC
CDR3 protein: CASSYGSWLEQFF

D gene: TRBD2
CDR3 length: 17
J gene: TRBJ2-2
clone size: many
V gene: TRBV9
CDR3 DNA: TGTGCCAGCAGCGTAGGACTAGCGGGGCCGAACACCGGGGAGCTGTTTTTT
CDR3 protein: CASSVGLAGPNTGELFF

D gene: TRBD2
CDR3 length: 18
J gene: TRBJ2-3
clone size: many
V gene: TRBV4-1
CDR3 DNA: TGCGCCAGCAGCCAAGATATGTCCACTAGCGTTCCGGGATATACGCAGTATTTT
CDR3 protein: CASSQDMSTSVPGYTQYF

D gene: TRBD1
CDR3 length: 14
J gene: TRBJ2-7
clone size: -
V gene: TRBV3-1
CDR3 DNA: TGTGCCAGCAGCCCTTCGGACAGGGTCTACGAGCAGTACTTC
CDR3 protein: CASSPSDRVYEQYF

D gene: -
CDR3 length: 19
J gene: TRBJ1-5
clone size: -
V gene: TRBV12-3/TRBV12-4
CDR3 DNA: TGTGCCAGCTGTTTAGTTTCCACGGGAGGGGAGTACACAAATCAGCCCCAGCATTTT
CDR3 protein: CASCLVSTGGEYTNQPQHF

D gene: TRBD2
CDR3 length: 17
J gene: TRBJ2-4
clone size: -
V gene: TRBV7-8
CDR3 DNA: TGTGCCAGCAGCTCGCATAGCGGGGAACGCGCCAAAAACATTCAGTCCTTC
CDR3 protein: CASSSHSGERAKNIQSF

D gene: TRBD2
CDR3 length: 15
J gene: TRBJ2-1
clone size: -
V gene: TRBV18
CDR3 DNA: TGTGCCAGCTCACCACCACGGGGGGAATACAATGAGCAGTTCTTC
CDR3 protein: CASSPPRGEYNEQFF

D gene: -
CDR3 length: 13
J gene: TRBJ1-1
clone size: few
V gene: TRBV7-2
CDR3 DNA: TGTGCCAGCAGCTTAGCGGCGGTCCCCGAAGCTTTCTTT
CDR3 protein: CASSLAAVPEAFF

D gene: -
CDR3 length: 15
J gene: TRBJ2-1
clone size: many
V gene: TRBV10-3
CDR3 DNA: TGTGCCATCAGTGATCAGTCCAGCTCCTACAATGAGCAGTTCTTC
CDR3 protein: CAISDQSSSYNEQFF

D gene: -
CDR3 length: 14
J gene: TRBJ1-2
clone size: many
V gene: TRBV5-1
CDR3 DNA: TGCGCCAGCAGTCAGCGGCTTCCTAACTATGGCTACACCTTC
CDR3 protein: CASSQRLPNYGYTF

D gene: TRBD2
CDR3 length: 15
J gene: TRBJ2-5
clone size: many
V gene: TRBV5-1
CDR3 DNA: TGCGCCAGCACGATGACTAGCGGGAGTCAAGAGACCCAGTACTTC
CDR3 protein: CASTMTSGSQETQYF

D gene: TRBD2
CDR3 length: 14
J gene: TRBJ2-7
clone size: many
V gene: TRBV18
CDR3 DNA: TGTGCCAGCTCTGTAGCGGGGGGGCCCTACGAGCAGTACTTC
CDR3 protein: CASSVAGGPYEQYF

D gene: -
CDR3 length: 17
J gene: TRBJ1-3
clone size: -
V gene: TRBV28
CDR3 DNA: TGTGCCAGCAGTTTATTGGCAGGGTATGGGGCTGGAAACACCATATATTTT
CDR3 protein: CASSLLAGYGAGNTIYF

D gene: -
CDR3 length: 13
J gene: TRBJ2-3
clone size: many
V gene: TRBV20-1
CDR3 DNA: TGCACCCCGCTACTCCGCTCAGGGGATACGCAGTATTTT
CDR3 protein: CTPLLRSGDTQYF

D gene: -
CDR3 length: 14
J gene: TRBJ2-2
clone size: many
V gene: TRBV28
CDR3 DNA: TGTGCCAGCAACAAACCCAGCAGCACCGGGGAGCTGTTTTTT
CDR3 protein: CASNKPSSTGELFF

D gene: TRBD2
CDR3 length: 17
J gene: TRBJ2-5
clone size: few
V gene: TRBV5-4
CDR3 DNA: TGTGCCAGCAGCTTGGGGGTTCGGGGGGGGACCCAAGAGACCCAGTACTTC
CDR3 protein: CASSLGVRGGTQETQYF

D gene: -
CDR3 length: 16
J gene: TRBJ2-2
clone size: many
V gene: TRBV5-1
CDR3 DNA: TGCGCCAGCAGCTTGTTCGGGCGGGGGAACACCGGGGAGCTGTTTTTT
CDR3 protein: CASSLFGRGNTGELFF

D gene: -
CDR3 length: 16
J gene: TRBJ2-2
clone size: many
V gene: TRBV7-2
CDR3 DNA: TGTGCCAGCAGCTTAGATTGGGGATCGAACACCGGGGAGCTGTTTTTT
CDR3 protein: CASSLDWGSNTGELFF

D gene: TRBD2
CDR3 length: 16
J gene: TRBJ2-3
clone size: -
V gene: TRBV3-1
CDR3 DNA: TGTGCCAGCAGCCTTTCTATTAGCGGGGGCACAGATACGCAGTATTTT
CDR3 protein: CASSLSISGGTDTQYF

D gene: -
CDR3 length: 16
J gene: TRBJ2-2
clone size: -
V gene: TRBV11-2
CDR3 DNA: TGTGCCAGCAGCTTATTCCCCGACAGGTGGCCCGGGGAGCTGTTTTTT
CDR3 protein: CASSLFPDRWPGELFF

D gene: TRBD1
CDR3 length: 16
J gene: TRBJ2-1
clone size: many
V gene: TRBV3-1
CDR3 DNA: TGTGCCAGCAGCCTAGATGACAGGGATTACTACAATGAGCAGTTCTTC
CDR3 protein: CASSLDDRDYYNEQFF

D gene: -
CDR3 length: 15
J gene: TRBJ2-1
clone size: many
V gene: TRBV7-2
CDR3 DNA: TGTGCCAGCAGCTTAGGGCCTAGCTCCTACAATGAGCAGTTCTTC
CDR3 protein: CASSLGPSSYNEQFF

D gene: -
CDR3 length: 16
J gene: TRBJ1-4
clone size: many
V gene: TRBV7-2
CDR3 DNA: TGTGCCAGCAGCTCACCATTACAGCCCTTTAATGAAAAACTGTTTTTT
CDR3 protein: CASSSPLQPFNEKLFF

D gene: TRBD1
CDR3 length: 16
J gene: TRBJ2-7
clone size: many
V gene: TRBV5-1
CDR3 DNA: TGCGCCAGCAGTTTAATGGACAGGAAAAACTCCTACGAGCAGTACTTC
CDR3 protein: CASSLMDRKNSYEQYF

D gene: TRBD1
CDR3 length: 14
J gene: TRBJ1-1
clone size: many
V gene: TRBV5-1
CDR3 DNA: TGCGCCAGCAGCTGGGGACAGGGGGCCACTGAAGCTTTCTTT
CDR3 protein: CASSWGQGATEAFF

D gene: -
CDR3 length: 14
J gene: TRBJ1-4
clone size: many
V gene: TRBV5-1
CDR3 DNA: TGTGCCAGCAGCCTTGGTACGGCTAATGAAAAACTGTTTTTT
CDR3 protein: CASSLGTANEKLFF

D gene: TRBD2
CDR3 length: 16
J gene: TRBJ2-1
clone size: many
V gene: TRBV24-1
CDR3 DNA: TGTGCCACCAGTGATTTGCGCGGCGGGGGGGTAAATGAGCAGTTCTTC
CDR3 protein: CATSDLRGGGVNEQFF

D gene: -
CDR3 length: 13
J gene: TRBJ1-2
clone size: many
V gene: TRBV29-1
CDR3 DNA: TGCAGCGTTGCAAAGGGACGGGAAGGAGGCTACACCTTC
CDR3 protein: CSVAKGREGGYTF

D gene: -
CDR3 length: 15
J gene: TRBJ2-5
clone size: -
V gene: TRBV6-7
CDR3 DNA: TGTGCCAGCAGTCCCCGGGAACACAAACAAGAGACCCAGTACTTC
CDR3 protein: CASSPREHKQETQYF

D gene: TRBD2
CDR3 length: 17
J gene: TRBJ2-3
clone size: few
V gene: TRBV5-1
CDR3 DNA: TGCGCCAGCAGCTTGGCCGGGGGGGACCCAAGCACAGATACGCAGTATTTT
CDR3 protein: CASSLAGGDPSTDTQYF

D gene: -
CDR3 length: 16
J gene: TRBJ1-3
clone size: many
V gene: TRBV7-9
CDR3 DNA: TGTGCCAGCAGCTTAGACATGTCTCCATCTGGAAACACCATATATTTT
CDR3 protein: CASSLDMSPSGNTIYF

D gene: TRBD2
CDR3 length: 16
J gene: TRBJ2-3
clone size: many
V gene: TRBV7-9
CDR3 DNA: TGTGCCAGCAGCGCCCCACTAGCGGGGGGGCCAGATACGCAGTATTTT
CDR3 protein: CASSAPLAGGPDTQYF

D gene: TRBD1
CDR3 length: 16
J gene: TRBJ1-3
clone size: many
V gene: TRBV20-1
CDR3 DNA: TGCAGTGCTAGTCAAGGGGGACAGATCTCTGGAAACACCATATATTTT
CDR3 protein: CSASQGGQISGNTIYF